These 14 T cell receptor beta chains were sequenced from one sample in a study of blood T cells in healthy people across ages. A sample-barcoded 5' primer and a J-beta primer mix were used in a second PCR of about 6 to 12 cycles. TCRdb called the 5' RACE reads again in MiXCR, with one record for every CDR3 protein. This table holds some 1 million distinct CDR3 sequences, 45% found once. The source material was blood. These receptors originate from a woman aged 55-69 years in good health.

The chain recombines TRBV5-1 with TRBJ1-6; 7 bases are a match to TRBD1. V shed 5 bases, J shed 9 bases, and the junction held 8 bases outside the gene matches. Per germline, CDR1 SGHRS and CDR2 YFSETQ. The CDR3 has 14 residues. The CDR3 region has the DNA TGCGCCAGCAGAACCGGGACAGCAAGTTCACCCCTCCACTTT. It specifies CASRTGTASSPLHF.

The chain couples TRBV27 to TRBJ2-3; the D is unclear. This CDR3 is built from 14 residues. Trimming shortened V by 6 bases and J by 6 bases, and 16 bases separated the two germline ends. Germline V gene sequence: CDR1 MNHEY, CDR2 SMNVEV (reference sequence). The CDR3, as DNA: TGTGCCAGCAGCCAGCTGGACGGACGGGATACGCAGTATTTT. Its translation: CASSQLDGRDTQYF.

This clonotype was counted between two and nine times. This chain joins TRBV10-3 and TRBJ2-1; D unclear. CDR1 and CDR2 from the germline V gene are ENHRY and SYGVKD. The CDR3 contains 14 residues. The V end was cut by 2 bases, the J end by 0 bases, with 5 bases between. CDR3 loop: CAISEEISYNEQFF. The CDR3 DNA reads TGTGCCATCAGTGAGGAGATCTCCTACAATGAGCAGTTCTTC.

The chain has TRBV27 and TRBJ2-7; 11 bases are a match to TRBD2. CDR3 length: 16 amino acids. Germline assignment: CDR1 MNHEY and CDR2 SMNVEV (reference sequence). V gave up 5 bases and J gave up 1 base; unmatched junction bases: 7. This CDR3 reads CASSRPGTSGSYEQYF. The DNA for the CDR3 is TGTGCCAGCAGTCGACCGGGGACTAGCGGTTCCTACGAGCAGTACTTC.

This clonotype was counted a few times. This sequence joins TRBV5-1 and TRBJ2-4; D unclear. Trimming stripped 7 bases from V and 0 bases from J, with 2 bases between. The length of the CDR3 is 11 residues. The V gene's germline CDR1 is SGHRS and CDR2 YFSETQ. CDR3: CASPAKNIQYF. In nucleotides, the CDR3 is TGCGCCAGCCCAGCCAAAAACATTCAGTACTTC.

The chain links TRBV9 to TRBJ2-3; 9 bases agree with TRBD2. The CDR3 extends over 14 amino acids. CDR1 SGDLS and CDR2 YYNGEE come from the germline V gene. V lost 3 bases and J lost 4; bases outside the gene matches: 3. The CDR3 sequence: CASSDSGRPDTQYF. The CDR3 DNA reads TGTGCCAGCAGCGATAGCGGGAGACCAGATACGCAGTATTTT.

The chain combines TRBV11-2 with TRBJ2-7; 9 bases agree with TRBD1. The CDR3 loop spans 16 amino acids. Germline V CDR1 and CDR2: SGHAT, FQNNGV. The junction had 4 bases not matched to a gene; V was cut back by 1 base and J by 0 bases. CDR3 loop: CASSLGRDRDSYEQYF. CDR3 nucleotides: TGTGCCAGCAGCTTAGGCCGGGACAGGGACTCCTACGAGCAGTACTTC.

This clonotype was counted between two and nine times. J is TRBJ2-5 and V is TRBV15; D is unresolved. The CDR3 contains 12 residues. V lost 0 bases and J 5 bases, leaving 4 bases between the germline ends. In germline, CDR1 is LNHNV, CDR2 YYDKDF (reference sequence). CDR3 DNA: TGTGCCACCAGCAGAGAGGGGGAGACCCAGTACTTC. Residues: CATSREGETQYF.

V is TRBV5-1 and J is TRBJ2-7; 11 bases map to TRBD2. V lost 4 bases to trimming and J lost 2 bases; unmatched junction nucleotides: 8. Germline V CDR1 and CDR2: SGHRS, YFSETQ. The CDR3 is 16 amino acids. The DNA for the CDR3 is TGCGCCAGCAGCCATGGGGTTAGCGGGAGGGCCTACGAGCAGTACTTC. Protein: CASSHGVSGRAYEQYF.

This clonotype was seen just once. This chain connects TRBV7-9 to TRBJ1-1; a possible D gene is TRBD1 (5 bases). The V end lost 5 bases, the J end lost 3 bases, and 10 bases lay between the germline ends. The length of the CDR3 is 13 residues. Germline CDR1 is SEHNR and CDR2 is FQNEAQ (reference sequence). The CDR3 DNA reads TGTGCCAGCAGCCCTCCGGGGGACACTGAAGCTTTCTTT. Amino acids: CASSPPGDTEAFF.

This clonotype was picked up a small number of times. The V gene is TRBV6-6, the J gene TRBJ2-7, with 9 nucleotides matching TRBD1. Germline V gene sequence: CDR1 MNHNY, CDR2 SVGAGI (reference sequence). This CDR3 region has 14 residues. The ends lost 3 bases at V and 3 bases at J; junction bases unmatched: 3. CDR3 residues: CASSYGQGLYEQYF. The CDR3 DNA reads TGTGCCAGCAGTTATGGACAGGGGCTCTACGAGCAGTACTTC.

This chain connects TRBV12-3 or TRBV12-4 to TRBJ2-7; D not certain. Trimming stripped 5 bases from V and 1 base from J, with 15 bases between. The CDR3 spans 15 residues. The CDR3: CASSESAQASYEQYF. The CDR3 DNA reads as TGTGCCAGCAGTGAGAGTGCGCAGGCTTCCTACGAGCAGTACTTC.

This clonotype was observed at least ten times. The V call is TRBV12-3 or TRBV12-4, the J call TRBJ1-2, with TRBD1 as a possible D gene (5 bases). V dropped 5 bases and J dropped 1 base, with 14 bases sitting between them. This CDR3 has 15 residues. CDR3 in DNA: TGTGCCAGCAGTCCGGGACGGAGGCTTAACTATGGCTACACCTTC. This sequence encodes CASSPGRRLNYGYTF.

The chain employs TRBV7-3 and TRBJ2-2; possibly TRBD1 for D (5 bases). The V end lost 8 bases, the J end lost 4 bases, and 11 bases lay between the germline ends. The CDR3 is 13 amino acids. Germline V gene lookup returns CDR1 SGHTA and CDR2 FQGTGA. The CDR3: CASGRQGTGELFF. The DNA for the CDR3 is TGTGCCAGCGGTAGGCAGGGCACCGGGGAGCTGTTTTTT.